This TCR beta chain was sequenced for a study of T cell responses to AZD1222 COVID-19 vaccine. The overall study: Doses given second, at about 4 or about 12 weeks, were pooled. Study observations and caveats: Females made up more of the donors, who were largely white British, and clonal diversity may have come out too low.

Trimming removed 3 bases from V and 7 bases from J; junction bases left unmatched: 9. CDR1 and CDR2 (germline): GTSNPN, SVGIG (reference sequence). The CDR3 extends over 15 amino acids. Produced via immunoSEQ multiplex PCR; TCRdb's table is partial and in-frame only. This sample has about 150,000 clones, with roughly 90% found just once. A note on this clone: Its antigen is unknown.

The material sequenced was peripheral blood, taken on day 0 of AZD1222 vaccination. The chain carries TRBV30 and TRBJ2-2; 9 nucleotides match TRBD2. This sequence was found in an adult in good health. The CDR3 sequence: CAWSPVSGRGGELFF. CDR3 bases: TGTGCCTGGAGCCCGGTTAGCGGGAGAGGCGGGGAGCTGTTTTTT. Using reference TRBV30 and TRBJ2-2 for the parts outside the CDR3, the full variable domain is SQTIHQWPATLVQPVGSPLSLECTVEGTSNPNLYWYRQAAGRGLQLLFYSVGIGQISSEVPQNLSASRPQDRQFILSSKKLLLSDSGFYLCAWSPVSGRGGELFFGEGSRLTVL.